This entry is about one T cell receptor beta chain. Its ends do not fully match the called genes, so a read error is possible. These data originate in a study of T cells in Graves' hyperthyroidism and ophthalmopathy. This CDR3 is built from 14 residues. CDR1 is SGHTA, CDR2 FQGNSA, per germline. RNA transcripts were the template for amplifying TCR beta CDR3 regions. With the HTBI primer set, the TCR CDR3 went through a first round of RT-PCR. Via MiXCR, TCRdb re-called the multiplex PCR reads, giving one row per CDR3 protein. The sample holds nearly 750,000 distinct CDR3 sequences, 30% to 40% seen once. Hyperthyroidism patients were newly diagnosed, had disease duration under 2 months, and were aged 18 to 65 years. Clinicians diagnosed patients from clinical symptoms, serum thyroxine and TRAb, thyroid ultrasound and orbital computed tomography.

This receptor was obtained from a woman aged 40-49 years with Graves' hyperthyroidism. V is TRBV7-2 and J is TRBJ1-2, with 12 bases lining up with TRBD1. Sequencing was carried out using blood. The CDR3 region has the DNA TGTGCCAGCAGCTTGGGGGGACAGGGGGCTGGCTACACCTTT. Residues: CASSLGGQGAGYTF.